Listed below are T cell receptor beta chains from one sample, sequenced in a study of blood T cell repertoires in COVID-19. Produced via immunoSEQ multiplex PCR; TCRdb's table is partial and in-frame only. The table has about 76,000 clones, around 83% seen once. Sequencing was done on a sample of peripheral blood. All receptors derive from a man in his sixties with COVID-19, enrolled during active disease. Both conserved end residues are part of each CDR3. The D gene is left open where the match is weak. Expanded clones are given a class, and other clones once, few, many or no size at all.

size	D	V	J	CDR3	DNA
NA	NA	TRBV9	TRBJ1-2	CASSARGPYYGYTF	TGTGCCAGCAGCGCGCGGGGACCGTACTATGGCTACACCTTC
NA	NA	TRBV7-9	TRBJ1-6	CASSLGRVNSPLHF	TGTGCCAGCAGCCTCGGGAGGGTCAATTCACCCCTCCACTTT
NA	NA	TRBV6-5	TRBJ1-1	CATINPLGRTEAFF	TGTGCCACCATTAACCCCCTTGGGAGGACTGAAGCTTTCTTT
NA	NA	TRBV3-1/TRBV3-2	TRBJ2-1	CASSQGRTGFNEQFF	TGTGCCAGCAGCCAAGGTCGAACAGGGTTCAATGAGCAGTTCTTC
NA	TRBD1	TRBV11-1	TRBJ1-2	CASSLTGYGYTF	TGTGCCAGCAGCCTGACAGGGTATGGCTACACCTTC
NA	NA	TRBV12-3/TRBV12-4	TRBJ1-1	CAIRGSGFSEAFF	TGTGCCATCCGGGGTTCGGGATTCAGTGAAGCTTTCTTT
once	TRBD2	TRBV5-5	TRBJ2-1	CASSLDSGGAINEQFF	TGTGCCAGCAGCTTGGATAGCGGGGGCGCAATCAATGAGCAGTTCTTC
NA	NA	TRBV11-2	TRBJ1-4	CASSLHISRGNEKLFF	TGTGCCAGCAGCTTACACATTTCTAGGGGCAATGAAAAACTGTTTTTT
NA	TRBD2	TRBV4-2	TRBJ2-5	CASSQGRRGGDQETQYF	TGTGCCAGCAGCCAAGGTCGGCGCGGGGGGGATCAAGAGACCCAGTACTTC
NA	NA	TRBV6-5	TRBJ2-3	CASSYSWPESDTQYF	TGTGCCAGCAGTTACTCATGGCCGGAGTCAGATACGCAGTATTTT
NA	TRBD1	TRBV7-9	TRBJ2-3	CASSSLRGSTDTQYF	TGTGCCAGCAGCTCACTCAGGGGGAGCACAGATACGCAGTATTTT
NA	NA	TRBV5-1	TRBJ2-2	CASSLTGGAYDTGELFF	TGCGCCAGCAGCCTGACCGGAGGGGCTTATGACACCGGGGAGCTGTTTTTT
NA	TRBD2	TRBV11-2	TRBJ2-1	CASRPLAGVYNEQFF	TGTGCCAGCAGACCACTAGCGGGAGTCTACAATGAGCAGTTCTTC
NA	NA	TRBV6-5	TRBJ1-6	CASRAPRGGSSPLHF	TGTGCCAGCAGGGCACCACGGGGGGGTAGTTCACCCCTCCACTTT
NA	NA	TRBV9	TRBJ1-1	CASSPLRANTEAFF	TGTGCCAGCAGCCCCCTGAGGGCGAACACTGAAGCTTTCTTT
NA	TRBD1	TRBV5-1	TRBJ1-1	CASSLTGATEAFF	TGCGCCAGCAGCTTAACAGGGGCCACTGAAGCTTTCTTT
few	TRBD1	TRBV5-1	TRBJ1-5	CASSFSGTGGMEPQHF	TGCGCCAGCAGCTTTTCCGGGACAGGGGGCATGGAGCCCCAGCATTTT
NA	NA	TRBV10-1	TRBJ2-5	CASSPDLPGAQYF	TGCGCCAGCAGTCCGGACCTCCCGGGGGCCCAGTACTTC
NA	TRBD2	TRBV13	TRBJ2-3	CASSLEGTSRQYF	TGTGCCAGCAGCTTAGAGGGGACTAGTCGGCAGTATTTT
few	NA	TRBV10-1	TRBJ2-2	CASSEWLGAGELFF	TGCGCCAGCAGTGAGTGGTTAGGGGCCGGGGAGCTGTTTTTT
few	NA	TRBV5-1	TRBJ1-2	CASGENYGYTF	TGCGCCAGCGGGGAGAACTATGGCTACACCTTC
few	TRBD1	TRBV6-5	TRBJ1-6	CASSPRQGSSPLHF	TGTGCCAGCTCCCCAAGACAGGGCTCATCACCCCTCCACTTT
NA	TRBD1	TRBV4-2	TRBJ1-1	CASSQGSGQGSLNTEAFF	TGTGCCAGCAGCCAAGGGTCAGGACAGGGGTCCTTGAACACTGAAGCTTTCTTT
NA	NA	TRBV15	TRBJ2-5	CATSRGPSQETQYF	TGTGCCACCAGCCGAGGGCCCTCCCAAGAGACCCAGTACTTC
NA	TRBD2	TRBV5-4	TRBJ2-5	CASSPGGQETQYF	TGTGCCAGCAGCCCGGGGGGCCAAGAGACCCAGTACTTC
NA	NA	TRBV4-1	TRBJ2-3	CASSQIGVGGDTQYF	TGCGCCAGCAGCCAGATTGGTGTGGGGGGAGATACGCAGTATTTT
few	NA	TRBV7-3	TRBJ2-5	CASSLRGGGAGETQYF	TGTGCCAGCAGCCTCAGAGGAGGGGGCGCGGGAGAGACCCAGTACTTC
NA	NA	TRBV3-1/TRBV3-2	TRBJ1-2	CASSNPGPANYGYTF	TGTGCCAGCAGCAACCCGGGTCCAGCTAACTATGGCTACACCTTC
medium-sized	TRBD2	TRBV4-2	TRBJ2-7	CASSPRSGLAGPAYEQYF	TGTGCCAGCAGCCCCAGATCGGGACTAGCGGGCCCAGCCTACGAGCAGTACTTC
NA	TRBD2	TRBV19	TRBJ2-5	CASGTSGGVETQYF	TGTGCCAGCGGTACTAGCGGGGGGGTAGAGACCCAGTACTTC